This TCR beta chain was sequenced for a study of PD-1 blockade in mismatch repair-deficient tumors. Germline CDR1 reads LNHNV; CDR2 reads YYDKDF (reference sequence). The CDR3 extends over 17 amino acids. Germline trimming cut 3 bases from V and 1 base from J; bases unmatched to any gene: 9. Sequenced by immunoSEQ multiplex PCR; TCRdb stores in-frame clones only, minus some. Of over 75,000 clones listed, roughly 80% are singletons. This sequence joins TRBV15 and TRBJ1-5, with 7 bases aligning to TRBD1. This TCR was sampled from an adult with mismatch repair-deficient cancer. The sample consisted of peripheral blood, taken 12 weeks after starting pembrolizumab. The CDR3 bases are TGTGCCACCAGCAGGAAAAACTCGGGACAGAGCAATCAGCCCCAGCATTTT. Its translation: CATSRKNSGQSNQPQHF.